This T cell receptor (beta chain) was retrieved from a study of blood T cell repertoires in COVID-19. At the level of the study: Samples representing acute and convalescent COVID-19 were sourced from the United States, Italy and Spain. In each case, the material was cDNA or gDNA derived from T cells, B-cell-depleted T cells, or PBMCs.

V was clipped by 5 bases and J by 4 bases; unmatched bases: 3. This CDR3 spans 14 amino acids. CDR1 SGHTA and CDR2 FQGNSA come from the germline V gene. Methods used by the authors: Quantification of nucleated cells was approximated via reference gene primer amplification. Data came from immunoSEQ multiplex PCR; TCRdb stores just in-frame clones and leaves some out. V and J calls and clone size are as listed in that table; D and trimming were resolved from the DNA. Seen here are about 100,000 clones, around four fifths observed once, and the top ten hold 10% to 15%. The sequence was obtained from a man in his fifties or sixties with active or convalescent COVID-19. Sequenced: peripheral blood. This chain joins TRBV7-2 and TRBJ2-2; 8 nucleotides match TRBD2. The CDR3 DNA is TGTGCCAGCAGCACTACTAGCGGCACCGGGGAGCTGTTTTTT. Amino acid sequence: CASSTTSGTGELFF.